The 30 T cell receptor beta chains in this list originate from one sample, sequenced in a study of T cells in localized non-small cell lung cancer (dated by TCRdb to about 2020). Library preparation employed the immunoSEQ multiplex PCR assay. This immuneACCESS table, as held by TCRdb, lists in-frame sequences with V and J called but not all clones. Of the missing ones, under half trace to an unresolved V gene in checked studies; the others have no known cause. The sample table holds roughly 33,000 clones, of which around nine tenths were seen once. The ten biggest clones cover 4.2% of the sample. The sequencing here drew on peripheral blood, taken before any cancer treatment. These receptors all come from a woman between 35 and 75 years old with stage I lung adenocarcinoma.

The genes are TRBV7-2 and TRBJ1-5; a weak D match, TRBD1 (5 bases). The CDR3 length is 15 residues. Trimming cost V 1 base and J 4 bases, with 11 bases left between them. CDR1 and CDR2 (germline): SGHTA, FQGNSA. Here the CDR3 DNA reads TGTGCCAGCAGCTTAGTCAGGGAACCTAATCAGCCCCAGCATTTT. As protein: CASSLVREPNQPQHF.

In its sample, this clone was seen once. The rearrangement uses TRBV18 and TRBJ2-2; 7 positions agree with TRBD1. CDR1 is KGHSH, CDR2 LQKENI, per germline. Trimming took 6 bases from V and 5 from J; bases not matched to a gene: 9. This CDR3 spans 15 amino acids. CDR3 bases: TGTGCCAGCTCCCAAGGGACAGACTTAACCGGGGAGCTGTTTTTT. As protein: CASSQGTDLTGELFF.

The chain is built from TRBV5-6 and TRBJ1-6, with D unresolved. The CDR3 loop spans 12 amino acids. V lost 0 bases to trimming and J lost 10 bases, with 5 bases between them. Germline CDR1 is SGHDT and CDR2 is YYEEEE. The CDR3 is CASSLVSSPLHF. In DNA form, the CDR3 reads TGTGCCAGCAGCTTGGTTTCCTCACCCCTCCACTTT.

The genes are TRBV5-6 and TRBJ1-5; no definite D call. The CDR3 is 15 residues long. V was cut by 0 bases and J by 0 bases, with 7 bases left in between. Germline CDR1 reads SGHDT; CDR2 reads YYEEEE. CDR3 protein: CASSLGSYSNQPQHF. CDR3 DNA: TGTGCCAGCAGCTTGGGGTCATATAGCAATCAGCCCCAGCATTTT.

The chain carries TRBV4-3 and TRBJ1-1; TRBD1 is a possible D gene (5 bases). The CDR3 contains 15 residues. The germline V gene has CDR1 LGHNA and CDR2 YSLEER. The V end was cut by 0 bases, the J end by 7 bases, with 15 bases between. In DNA form, the CDR3 reads TGCGCCAGCAGCCAAGATGGGCAGCGGGGGGATGAAGCTTTCTTT. Amino acids: CASSQDGQRGDEAFF.

The genes are TRBV6-1 and TRBJ2-1; the D is unclear. The CDR3 extends over 16 amino acids. The V end was cut by 1 base, the J end by 3 bases, with 13 bases between. CDR1 and CDR2 (germline): MNHNS, SASEGT. CDR3 coding DNA: TGTGCCAGCAGTGAAGGGCGGAGAAGTTTCTACAATGAGCAGTTCTTC. Protein sequence: CASSEGRRSFYNEQFF.

The chain is built from TRBV6-1 and TRBJ1-6; D is ambiguous. The CDR3 is made up of 11 amino acids. The V and J ends lost 1 base and 9 bases respectively, with 1 base between them. From germline, CDR1 is MNHNS and CDR2 SASEGT. CDR3 DNA sequence: TGTGCCAGCAGTGAAGGTTCACCCCTCCACTTT. As protein: CASSEGSPLHF.

V is TRBV4-1 and J is TRBJ1-1; D unclear. The CDR3 is 13 amino acids. Germline lookup yields CDR1 MGHRA and CDR2 YSYEKL. The V and J ends lost 0 bases and 8 bases respectively, with 10 bases between them. DNA of the CDR3: TGCGCCAGCAGCCAAGAGCTCGCCCCAGAAGCTTTCTTT. It encodes CASSQELAPEAFF.

The chain uses TRBV6-1 and TRBJ1-5; no firm D call. The CDR3 loop spans 14 amino acids. Trimming cost V 4 bases and J 4 bases, with 11 bases left between them. Germline V gene lookup returns CDR1 MNHNS and CDR2 SASEGT. CDR3 sequence reads: CASSVSDGNQPQHF. The CDR3 DNA reads TGTGCCAGCAGTGTTTCGGACGGTAATCAGCCCCAGCATTTT.

V gene TRBV18 combines with J gene TRBJ1-1, with TRBD1 matching over 7 bases. The V segment lost 4 bases and the J segment 6 bases; nucleotides outside the gene matches: 11. The CDR3 length is 15 residues. CDR1 KGHSH and CDR2 LQKENI come from the germline V gene. CDR3 bases: TGTGCCAGCTCACTACGGACAGGTTCTGCGTCTGAAGCTTTCTTT. Translation: CASSLRTGSASEAFF.

This chain links TRBV18 with TRBJ1-3; no definite D call. This CDR3 is built from 16 residues. Germline CDR1 reads KGHSH; CDR2 reads LQKENI. Between the trimmed V and J ends, which lost 3 bases and 0 bases, there was a span of 12 bases. In nucleotides, the CDR3 is TGTGCCAGCTCACCTTCTCAGATATTCTCTGGAAACACCATATATTTT. It encodes CASSPSQIFSGNTIYF.

Here the CDR3 DNA reads TGTGCCAGCAGCCCGGTCGGACGTTTTTGGGTGGGTGGCTACACCTTC. Amino acid sequence: CASSPVGRFWVGGYTF. The chain combines TRBV14 with TRBJ1-2; D gene uncertain. CDR1 is SGHDN and CDR2 is FVKESK in the germline V gene. This CDR3 contains 16 residues. V gave up 4 bases and J gave up 7 bases, with 22 bases separating them.

By share of the sample, this clone is medium-sized. The chain is built from TRBV4-2 and TRBJ2-1; 8 nucleotides match TRBD2. Germline lookup yields CDR1 LGHNA and CDR2 YNFKEQ. V was pared by 1 base and J by 6 bases, with 11 bases of the junction left unmatched. The CDR3 is 17 amino acids. DNA for the CDR3: TGTGCCAGCAGCCAAGGTGGGCTCGGGGGGGCCGTCAATGAGCAGTTCTTC. It yields the protein CASSQGGLGGAVNEQFF.

This clone rates as medium-sized. The chain joins TRBV9 to TRBJ2-3; 9 nucleotides agree with TRBD2. The CDR3 consists of 15 residues. Germline CDR1 SGDLS, CDR2 YYNGEE. V shed 3 bases and J 7 bases; nucleotides not matched to a gene: 9. CDR3 bases: TGTGCCAGCAGCGACGTAGGCGGGACTAGCAATACGCAGTATTTT. The encoded protein is CASSDVGGTSNTQYF.

The chain couples TRBV7-2 to TRBJ1-5; TRBD1 agrees at 10 bases. Germline assignment: CDR1 SGHTA and CDR2 FQGNSA. The CDR3 spans 15 residues. After removal of 5 bases from V and 5 bases from J, the junction contained 6 bases not matched to a gene. For the CDR3, the DNA is TGTGCCAGCAGCATAAGGACAGGGGGTGATCAGCCCCAGCATTTT. It translates to CASSIRTGGDQPQHF.

This clone was detected a few times. This sequence joins TRBV29-1 and TRBJ2-1; D gene unclear. The V gene's germline CDR1 is SQVTM and CDR2 ANQGSEA. Trimming removed 0 bases from V and 2 bases from J, with 5 bases in between. The CDR3 totals 13 residues. The CDR3 DNA is TGCAGCGTTGAAGACACTACCTACAATGAGCAGTTCTTC. This sequence encodes CSVEDTTYNEQFF.

The chain has TRBV7-6 and TRBJ2-3; D uncertain. Germline CDR1 SGHVS, CDR2 FNYEAQ. The CDR3 is 16 residues long. V lost 5 bases to trimming and J lost 0 bases, with 15 bases between them. The CDR3 protein is CASSATRLTSTDTQYF. Written as DNA, the CDR3 is TGTGCCAGCAGCGCCACCAGACTCACTAGCACAGATACGCAGTATTTT. Using reference TRBV7-6 and TRBJ2-3 for the parts outside the CDR3, the full variable domain is GAGVSQSPRYKVTKRGQDVALRCDPISGHVSLYWYRQALGQGPEFLTYFNYEAQQDKSGLPNDRFSAERPEGSISTLTIQRTEQRDSAMYRCASSATRLTSTDTQYFGPGTRLTVL.

The sample holds one count of this clone. This chain links TRBV9 with TRBJ2-1, with a possible D match to TRBD1 (5 bases). The CDR3 covers 15 residues. Germline-derived CDR1 and CDR2 are SGDLS and YYNGEE. Trimming left V 0 bases short and J 6 bases short, with 13 bases between. The CDR3 sequence is CASSVEIGRVNEQFF. The DNA for the CDR3 is TGTGCCAGCAGCGTAGAAATCGGCAGGGTCAATGAGCAGTTCTTC. Together with reference TRBV9 and TRBJ2-1, the CDR3 gives the full variable domain: DSGVTQTPKHLITATGQRVTLRCSPRSGDLSVYWYQQSLDQGLQFLIQYYNGEERAKGNILERFSAQQFPDLHSELNLSSLELGDSALYFCASSVEIGRVNEQFFGPGTRLTVL.

The chain uses TRBV7-2 and TRBJ2-1; 7 positions agree with TRBD1. Per the germline V gene, CDR1 is SGHTA and CDR2 is FQGNSA. CDR3 length: 16 amino acids. With 0 bases clipped from V and 0 bases from J, the junction kept 2 bases outside the gene matches. The CDR3 reads CASSLAPGGSYNEQFF. The CDR3 nucleotides read TGTGCCAGCAGCTTAGCCCCAGGGGGCTCCTACAATGAGCAGTTCTTC.

The chain links TRBV13 to TRBJ2-7; unclear D gene. Germline V gives CDR1 PRHDT, CDR2 FYEKMQ (reference sequence). V was cut by 0 bases and J by 2 bases, with 5 bases left in between. The length of the CDR3 is 13 residues. The CDR3 bases are TGTGCCAGCAGCTTAGGGGGGACCTACGAGCAGTACTTC. Protein product: CASSLGGTYEQYF.

This chain joins TRBV6-4 and TRBJ2-3, with a possible D match to TRBD2 (6 bases). CDR1 MRHNA and CDR2 SNTAGT come from the germline V gene. Trimming removed 8 bases at V and 2 bases at J, with 11 bases between. The CDR3 is 13 residues long. The CDR3 sequence is CASGAGHTDTQYF. CDR3 sequence (DNA): TGTGCCAGCGGAGCGGGCCACACAGATACGCAGTATTTT.

This sequence joins TRBV5-5 and TRBJ1-1; D remains unclear. Germline-derived CDR1 and CDR2 are SGHKS and YYEKEE (reference sequence). V was cut by 0 bases and J by 1 base, with 10 bases left in between. The CDR3 loop spans 15 amino acids. The CDR3 loop reads CASSLVRLRNTEAFF. In DNA, the CDR3 is TGTGCCAGCAGCTTGGTCAGGTTGAGGAACACTGAAGCTTTCTTT.

The rearrangement joins TRBV5-8 to TRBJ2-5; TRBD2 aligns across 10 bases. The CDR3 covers 16 residues. Germline loops: CDR1 SGHTS, CDR2 YDEGEE. Unmatched junction bases numbered 8, after V lost 4 bases and J lost 2 bases. CDR3 nucleotide sequence: TGTGCCAGCAGCCCGGTGGCTAGCGGGGGTCAAGAGACCCAGTACTTC. As protein: CASSPVASGGQETQYF.

This rearrangement joins TRBV7-2 to TRBJ2-5; 7 bases are shared with TRBD2. The tail of the sequence fits TRBJ2-7 better, so the J call may be wrong. Germline CDR1 SGHTA, CDR2 FQGNSA. The CDR3 totals 14 residues. The CDR3 sequence: CASSWGLRAHEQYF. CDR3 in DNA: TGTGCCAGCAGCTGGGGACTACGGGCGCACGAGCAGTACTTC.

The rearrangement uses TRBV7-2 and TRBJ2-7; D gene ambiguous. CDR1 and CDR2 (germline): SGHTA, FQGNSA. The CDR3 contains 15 residues. V was trimmed by 2 bases and J by 6 bases, leaving 17 bases between them. CDR3 nucleotide sequence: TGTGCCAGCAGCTTACGCACGGCCCGGGTTGGCGAGCAGTACTTC. Translation: CASSLRTARVGEQYF.

This clone was seen only once. The chain recombines TRBV18 with TRBJ1-5; possible D gene TRBD1, 5 bases. V was shortened by 2 bases and J by 2 bases, with 16 bases between the two germline ends. The CDR3 totals 17 residues. CDR1 is KGHSH and CDR2 is LQKENI in the germline V gene. CDR3 protein: CASSPWGNEQGNQPQHF. The CDR3 DNA follows: TGTGCCAGCTCACCATGGGGGAATGAACAAGGCAATCAGCCCCAGCATTTT.

V and J are TRBV4-3 and TRBJ2-3; 8 bases are a match to TRBD1. Germline V gene sequence: CDR1 LGHNA, CDR2 YSLEER. This CDR3 region has 16 residues. With V trimmed by 0 bases and J by 6 bases, 8 bases remained unmatched. CDR3 in amino acids: CASSQDGRGLRDTQYF. CDR3 DNA: TGCGCCAGCAGCCAAGATGGCAGGGGGCTGAGGGATACGCAGTATTTT.

This rearrangement joins TRBV18 to TRBJ2-7; TRBD1 aligns across 7 bases. Germline CDR1 KGHSH, CDR2 LQKENI. J gave up 4 bases and V 2 bases, and 8 bases lay outside the gene matches. The CDR3 length is 15 residues. The CDR3 nucleotides are TGTGCCAGCTCACCATCAACCGGGACAGCATACGAGCAGTACTTC. This encodes CASSPSTGTAYEQYF. Using reference TRBV18 and TRBJ2-7 for the parts outside the CDR3, the full variable domain is NAGVMQNPRHLVRRRGQEARLRCSPMKGHSHVYWYRQLPEEGLKFMVYLQKENIIDESGMPKERFSAEFPKEGPSILRIQQVVRGDSAAYFCASSPSTGTAYEQYFGPGTRLTVT.

V and J are TRBV5-1 and TRBJ2-5; the D is unclear. V was cut by 0 bases and J by 2 bases, with 11 bases left in between. Germline V gene data show CDR1 as SGHRS and CDR2 as YFSETQ. The CDR3 is 15 amino acids. In DNA form, the CDR3 reads TGCGCCAGCAGCTTGGTGGCGAGCGTTCAAGAGACCCAGTACTTC. It encodes CASSLVASVQETQYF.

The chain is built from TRBV7-3 and TRBJ1-1, with 8 nucleotides matching TRBD1. Germline V gene data show CDR1 as SGHTA and CDR2 as FQGTGA. The CDR3 length is 12 residues. V dropped 1 base and J dropped 10; count of bases not matched to a gene: 2. CDR3 sequence reads: CASSLRTGRAFF. The CDR3 DNA reads as TGTGCCAGCAGCTTAAGGACAGGGCGAGCTTTCTTT.